One sample yielded the 17 T cell receptor beta chains listed below, sequenced in a study of T cell responses to AZD1222 COVID-19 vaccine. The assay was immunoSEQ multiplex PCR, and TCRdb's table has in-frame clones only and misses some. Of about 93,000 clones listed, about nine tenths are singletons. The source was peripheral blood, collected on day 0 of MenACWY control vaccination. These receptors were taken from an adult in good health.

The rearrangement links TRBV3-1 (or the pseudogene TRBV3-2) to TRBJ2-5; 7 bases agree with TRBD1. Trimming cost V 3 bases and J 5 bases; bases outside gene matches: 9. CDR3 size: 15 residues. Germline CDR1 LGHDT, CDR2 YNNKEL (reference sequence). The CDR3 reads CASSQYRGRAETQYF. The CDR3 nucleotides are TGTGCCAGCAGCCAGTACAGGGGCCGAGCGGAGACCCAGTACTTC.

CDR3 nucleotides: TGTGCCAGCAGCTTGGTGGGGGAAGGAACTAATGAAAAACTGTTTTTT. This encodes CASSLVGEGTNEKLFF. The V call is TRBV5-6, the J call TRBJ1-4, with D perhaps matching TRBD1 (5 bases). Germline V CDR1 and CDR2: SGHDT, YYEEEE. V was shortened by 0 bases and J by 1 base, with 10 bases between the two germline ends. The CDR3 has 16 amino acids.

The V gene is TRBV27, the J gene TRBJ2-1; 9 bases are a match to TRBD1. This CDR3 has 13 residues. Germline V CDR1 and CDR2: MNHEY, SMNVEV (reference sequence). Trimming cost V 6 bases and J 6 bases; bases outside gene matches: 3. The chain's CDR3 is CASRPTGGNEQFF. CDR3 bases: TGTGCCAGCAGACCGACAGGGGGCAATGAGCAGTTCTTC.

This rearrangement joins TRBV7-2 to TRBJ1-5; D remains unclear. The V gene's germline CDR1 is SGHTA and CDR2 FQGNSA. With 5 bases removed from V and 7 bases from J, the gap between germline ends came to 15 bases. The CDR3 is 14 residues long. The CDR3 bases are TGTGCCAGCAGCCTAAACTCATTGGACCAGCCCCAGCATTTT. Encoded protein: CASSLNSLDQPQHF.

The CDR3 region has the DNA TGTGCCAGCACCCAGGGGGGGCAGGAGCAGTACTTC. Protein product: CASTQGGQEQYF. The rearrangement links TRBV6-5 to TRBJ2-7; either TRBD1 or TRBD2 may fit D (7 bases each). The CDR3 length is 12 residues. Germline V gene data show CDR1 as MNHEY and CDR2 as SVGAGI. V lost 7 bases and J 7 bases, leaving 14 bases between the germline ends.

The genes are TRBV6-5 and TRBJ1-2; a weak D match, TRBD1 (5 bases). The germline V gene has CDR1 MNHEY and CDR2 SVGAGI. The CDR3 extends over 14 amino acids. V lost 7 bases and J 5 bases, leaving 17 bases between the germline ends. Here the CDR3 reads CASTSSGQAYGYTF. CDR3 coding DNA: TGTGCCAGCACCTCTTCGGGGCAGGCTTATGGCTACACCTTC.

This clone was seen just once. V is TRBV9 and J is TRBJ1-1; D may be TRBD1 (6 bases). Germline CDR1 is SGDLS and CDR2 is YYNGEE. CDR3 length: 16 residues. Trimming cost V 4 bases and J 1 base, with 17 bases left between them. The CDR3 spells CASSSQRGGSNTEAFF. The DNA of the CDR3 is TGTGCCAGCAGCTCCCAGAGGGGGGGGTCGAACACTGAAGCTTTCTTT.

The chain uses TRBV30 and TRBJ2-5; 8 bases fit TRBD2. CDR3 size: 12 residues. CDR1 is GTSNPN and CDR2 is SVGIG in the germline V gene (reference sequence). V dropped 5 bases and J dropped 5; count of bases not matched to a gene: 4. CDR3 residues: CAWDSGGETQYF. DNA of the CDR3: TGTGCCTGGGATTCGGGAGGGGAGACCCAGTACTTC.

The chain joins TRBV27 to TRBJ2-7; TRBD1 agrees at 11 bases. V gave up 7 bases and J gave up 4 bases; unmatched junction bases: 6. CDR1 and CDR2 (germline): MNHEY, SMNVEV (reference sequence). There are 14 residues in the CDR3. The CDR3 DNA follows: TGTGCCAGCAAAAGGACAGGGGGCAGATACGAGCAGTACTTC. This encodes CASKRTGGRYEQYF.

The chain uses TRBV7-3 and TRBJ1-3; 8 positions agree with TRBD1. Germline lookup yields CDR1 SGHTA and CDR2 FQGTGA. With V trimmed by 5 bases and J by 3 bases, 6 bases remained unmatched. The CDR3 has 15 amino acids. The CDR3 spells CASSVQGTGGNTIYF. In nucleotides, the CDR3 is TGTGCCAGCAGCGTACAGGGGACAGGTGGAAACACCATATATTTT.

This chain joins TRBV4-3 and TRBJ1-6, with TRBD1 matching 7 bases. V shed 0 bases, J shed 9 bases, and the junction held 5 bases outside the gene matches. Germline-derived CDR1 and CDR2 are LGHNA and YSLEER. CDR3 length: 15 residues. CDR3 sequence reads: CASSQENTGVSPLHF. CDR3 bases: TGCGCCAGCAGCCAAGAAAACACAGGGGTTTCACCCCTCCACTTT.

The chain has TRBV24-1 and TRBJ1-2; D gene uncertain. This CDR3 contains 14 residues. Germline V gives CDR1 KGHDR, CDR2 SFDVKD. With 3 bases removed from V and 3 bases from J, the gap between germline ends came to 10 bases. The CDR3 DNA is TGTGCCACCAGTGATAGACACCGTGACTATGGCTACACCTTC. Protein product: CATSDRHRDYGYTF.

CDR3 in DNA: TGTGCCAGCAGTCAGGGCCTTGAGGAGACCCAGTACTTC. Protein: CASSQGLEETQYF. V usage is TRBV7-3 and J usage is TRBJ2-5; D may be TRBD1 (5 bases). Trimming took 6 bases from V and 5 from J, leaving 13 bases between them. Germline V gene lookup returns CDR1 SGHTA and CDR2 FQGTGA. The CDR3 contains 13 residues.

This chain joins TRBV7-9 and TRBJ1-2; 7 bases match TRBD1. CDR1 and CDR2 (germline): SEHNR, FQNEAQ (reference sequence). This CDR3 spans 14 amino acids. Unmatched junction bases numbered 6, after V lost 4 bases and J lost 4 bases. CDR3: CASSSGDSTYGYTF. DNA for the CDR3: TGTGCCAGCAGCTCAGGGGACAGTACCTATGGCTACACCTTC.

The rearrangement links TRBV6-2 or TRBV6-3 to TRBJ1-6; D is undetermined. The CDR3 runs to 16 residues. Germline loops: CDR1 MNHEY, CDR2 SVGEGT. Trimming stripped 6 bases from V and 4 bases from J, with 16 bases between. The CDR3 sequence is CASSPVADDYNSPLHF. The CDR3 DNA is TGTGCCAGCAGCCCTGTGGCGGATGATTATAATTCACCCCTCCACTTT.

V is TRBV4-1 and J is TRBJ2-6, with D possibly being TRBD2 (5 bases). CDR3 length: 16 residues. Germline CDR1 MGHRA, CDR2 YSYEKL. V shed 0 bases and J shed 5 bases, with 11 bases lying between them. The DNA of the CDR3 is TGCGCCAGCAGCCAAGATCGAGGGTTCTGGGCCAACGTCCTGACTTTC. This encodes CASSQDRGFWANVLTF.

This clone was observed a handful of times. This sequence joins TRBV11-2 and TRBJ2-7; 8 bases fit TRBD2. V was pared by 1 base and J by 4 bases, with 6 bases of the junction left unmatched. Looked up from germline, CDR1 is SGHAT and CDR2 is FQNNGV. The CDR3 totals 15 residues. DNA of the CDR3: TGTGCCAGCAGCTTAGGTGGCGGGGGGTGGTACGAGCAGTACTTC. Protein product: CASSLGGGGWYEQYF.